This paragraph covers one T cell receptor (beta chain) sequence. A few counts support this clone. Its antigen target is currently unknown. Qualities for individual bases were not recorded, and no much larger clone is one base off. The donors were people with melanoma. The library was built by means of the immunoSEQ multiplex PCR assay. The clones in this table, taken by TCRdb from immuneACCESS, are in-frame only. Not every clone is retained; where verified, under half of the shortfall comes from an unresolved V gene, and the cause of the rest is unknown. The sample records around 5,700 clones, about 70% of which are singletons. Around 24% of the sample goes to the ten largest clones. The CDR3, from cysteine to phenylalanine, totals 14 residues. Kept here is only the CDR3 DNA, which spans 42 bases and is read in frame from base 1. Taken from the germline V gene, the CDR1 and CDR2 loops are SQVTM and ANQGSEA. Cut back by 5 bases and 5 bases, the V and J ends lie 18 bases apart.

This sample was included in a study of CD4+ T cells in melanoma (dated by TCRdb to about 2022). With regard to the full study: Neoantigen-specific CD4+ T cells in human melanoma were investigated in the study. What the study reported, not specific to this receptor: Neoantigen-specific CD4+ T cells were reported to be correlated with the function of CD8+ T cells, macrophages and B cells. According to the report, neoantigen-specific CD4+ T cells in melanoma displayed diverse differentiation states.

Rearrangement joined TRBV29-1 to TRBJ2-5; tentative D gene TRBD2, with 5 bases matching. The TCR comes from a human donor with melanoma. The sequencing sample was made of cells from a culture (not recorded whether cultured in vitro). The encoded CDR3 is CSVLPPIGEETQYF. At the DNA level, the sequence is TGCAGCGTTCTGCCTCCCATCGGGGAGGAGACCCAGTACTTC.